The clone carrying this T cell receptor (beta chain) was seen ten or more times. Its target is not known. In the library, unique molecular identifiers were attached to individual cDNA molecules. Authors' processing steps: Across samples, TCR counts had a median of roughly 97,000 and ranged from about 20,000 to 690,600. TCRdb fed the 5' RACE reads into MiXCR, producing one record per CDR3 protein. TCRdb, not the original authors, processed these V and J calls. The sample comprises about 80,000 distinct CDR3 sequences, approximately 15% of which are singletons, and 6.5% to 7% rests with the top ten. Unseparated into fractions, whole blood served as the source from which total RNA was extracted. Germline CDR1 and CDR2: KGHSH and LQKENI. With 6 bases clipped from V and 7 bases from J, the junction kept 10 bases outside the gene matches. The CDR3 is made up of 15 amino acids. This sample was included in a study of human T cells and chemical hapten exposure. Overall study: Variation in per-sample TCR yields came mainly from small pooled library volume differences. Findings and limits, study-wide: With DPC sensitization, TCRs exceeding 1 in 1000 frequency showed no change.

This sequence was found in a female donor in good health. This chain uses TRBV18 with TRBJ1-4, with 8 bases aligning to TRBD1. CDR3 residues: CASSPGQGVAEKLFF. CDR3 DNA: TGTGCCAGCTCGCCTGGACAGGGAGTCGCTGAAAAACTGTTTTTT.